The rows below give T cell receptor beta chains drawn from one sample of a study of cytomegalovirus exposure and HLA in healthy donors. Clones were sequenced by immunoSEQ multiplex PCR, and TCRdb holds only the in-frame ones, with some missing. Here the sample spans around 150,000 clones, approximately 82% being singletons. The sequenced sample was PBMCs. The origin of the receptors is a man between 25 and 39 years old in good health and CMV-seropositive. CDR3s include the opening cysteine and the closing phenylalanine or tryptophan. A D gene is named only where the DNA matches it firmly. The size entry is marked missing in some rows and otherwise reads once, few, many or a size class.

j_gene	v_gene	d_gene	len	abundance	CDR3aa	CDR3nt
TRBJ2-3	TRBV7-7	.	15	.	CASSPLAEVTDTQYF	TGTGCCAGCAGCCCTCTCGCGGAGGTCACAGATACGCAGTATTTT
TRBJ2-7	TRBV4-2	TRBD2	12	once	CATSGGAYEQYF	TGTGCCACGAGCGGGGGAGCCTACGAGCAGTACTTC
TRBJ1-2	TRBV30	TRBD1	13	.	CATTGGTNYGYTF	TGTGCGACTACAGGGGGTACAAACTATGGCTACACCTTC
TRBJ2-7	TRBV14	.	13	.	CASSRDLRGEQYF	TGTGCCAGCAGTCGAGATTTAAGGGGGGAGCAGTACTTC
TRBJ2-3	TRBV7-3	.	12	.	CASSLDTDTQYF	TGTGCCAGCAGTCTAGACACAGATACGCAGTATTTT
TRBJ2-3	TRBV5-1	.	16	.	CASSLGLALSTDTQYF	TGCGCCAGCAGCTTGGGGCTAGCGCTAAGCACAGATACGCAGTATTTT
TRBJ2-6	TRBV4-2	.	16	.	CASSQDPNSGANVLTF	TGTGCCAGCAGCCAAGATCCTAACTCTGGGGCCAACGTCCTGACTTTC
TRBJ1-4	TRBV4-3	TRBD1	19	.	CASSQFHTGELATNEKLFF	TGCGCCAGCAGCCAATTTCATACAGGGGAACTTGCAACTAATGAAAAACTGTTTTTT
TRBJ1-2	TRBV11-2	TRBD1	14	once	CASSPDRDRDGYTF	TGTGCCAGCAGCCCAGACCGGGACAGAGATGGCTACACCTTC
TRBJ2-5	TRBV7-2	.	15	.	CASSPGAGEQETQYF	TGTGCCAGCAGCCCAGGGGCGGGAGAACAAGAGACCCAGTACTTC
TRBJ2-1	TRBV5-5	TRBD1	16	.	CASSITGTGTYNEQFF	TGTGCCAGCAGCATTACCGGGACAGGTACCTACAATGAGCAGTTCTTC
TRBJ2-5	TRBV5-4	.	14	.	CASSQRRAGETQYF	TGTGCCAGCAGCCAACGGAGGGCTGGAGAGACCCAGTACTTC
TRBJ1-1	TRBV7-9	TRBD1	16	.	CASSLAGTGSYTEAFF	TGTGCCAGCAGCTTAGCCGGGACAGGGTCATACACTGAAGCTTTCTTT
TRBJ1-2	TRBV9	.	16	.	CASSVGLGSGNYGYTF	TGTGCCAGCAGCGTAGGGTTAGGGTCGGGGAACTATGGCTACACCTTC